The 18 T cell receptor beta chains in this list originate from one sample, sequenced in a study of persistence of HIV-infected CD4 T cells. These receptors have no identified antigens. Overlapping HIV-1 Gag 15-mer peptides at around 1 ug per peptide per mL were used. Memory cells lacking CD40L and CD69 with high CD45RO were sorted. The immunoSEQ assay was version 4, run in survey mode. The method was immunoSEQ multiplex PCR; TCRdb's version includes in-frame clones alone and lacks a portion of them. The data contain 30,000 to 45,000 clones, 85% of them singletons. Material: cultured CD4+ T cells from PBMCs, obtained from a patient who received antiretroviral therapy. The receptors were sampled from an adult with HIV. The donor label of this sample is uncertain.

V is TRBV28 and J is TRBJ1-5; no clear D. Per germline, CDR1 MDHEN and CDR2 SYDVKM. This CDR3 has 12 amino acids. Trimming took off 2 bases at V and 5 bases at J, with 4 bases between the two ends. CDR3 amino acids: CASSLADQPQHF. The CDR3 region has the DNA TGTGCCAGCAGTTTAGCTGATCAGCCCCAGCATTTT.

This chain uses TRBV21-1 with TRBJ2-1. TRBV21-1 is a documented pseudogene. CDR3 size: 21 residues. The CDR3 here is CASSQGGVTGIGMGITNEQFF. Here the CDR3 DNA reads TGTGCCAGCAGCCAGGGGGGGGTTACAGGGATAGGAATGGGAATTACAAATGAGCAGTTCTTC.

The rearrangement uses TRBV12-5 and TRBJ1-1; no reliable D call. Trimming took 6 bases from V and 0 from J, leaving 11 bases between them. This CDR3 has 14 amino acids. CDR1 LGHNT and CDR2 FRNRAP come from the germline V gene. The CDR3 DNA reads TGTGCTAGTGGCCATCTCAATATGAACACTGAAGCTTTCTTT. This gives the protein CASGHLNMNTEAFF.

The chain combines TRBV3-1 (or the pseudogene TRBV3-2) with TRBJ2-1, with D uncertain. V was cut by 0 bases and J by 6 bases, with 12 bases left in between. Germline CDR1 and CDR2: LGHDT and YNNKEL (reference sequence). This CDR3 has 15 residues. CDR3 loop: CASSQEVGAVNEQFF. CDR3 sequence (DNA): TGTGCCAGCAGCCAAGAAGTGGGCGCGGTCAATGAGCAGTTCTTC.

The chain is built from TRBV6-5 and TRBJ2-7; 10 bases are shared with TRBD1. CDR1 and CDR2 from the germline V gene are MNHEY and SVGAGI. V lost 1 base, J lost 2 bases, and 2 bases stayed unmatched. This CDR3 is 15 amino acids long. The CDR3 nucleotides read TGTGCCAGCAGTTACTGGGGACAGGGGCCCTACGAGCAGTACTTC. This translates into CASSYWGQGPYEQYF.

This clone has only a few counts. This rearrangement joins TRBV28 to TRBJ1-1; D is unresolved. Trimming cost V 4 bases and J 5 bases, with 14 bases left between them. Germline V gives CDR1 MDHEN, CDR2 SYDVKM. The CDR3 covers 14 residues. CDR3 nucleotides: TGTGCCAGCAGTTCACCCGGAGGGCAGACTGAAGCTTTCTTT. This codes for CASSSPGGQTEAFF.

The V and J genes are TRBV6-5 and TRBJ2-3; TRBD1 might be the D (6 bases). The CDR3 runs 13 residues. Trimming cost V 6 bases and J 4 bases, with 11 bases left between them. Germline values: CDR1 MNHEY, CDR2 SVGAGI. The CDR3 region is CASSGQISDTQYF. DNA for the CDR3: TGTGCCAGCAGCGGACAGATATCAGATACGCAGTATTTT.

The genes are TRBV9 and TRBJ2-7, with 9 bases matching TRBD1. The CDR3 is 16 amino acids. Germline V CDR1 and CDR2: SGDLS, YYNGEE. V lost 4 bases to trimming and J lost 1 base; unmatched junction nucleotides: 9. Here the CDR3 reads CASSPQGQGISYEQYF. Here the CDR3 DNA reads TGTGCCAGCAGCCCTCAAGGACAGGGGATTTCCTACGAGCAGTACTTC.

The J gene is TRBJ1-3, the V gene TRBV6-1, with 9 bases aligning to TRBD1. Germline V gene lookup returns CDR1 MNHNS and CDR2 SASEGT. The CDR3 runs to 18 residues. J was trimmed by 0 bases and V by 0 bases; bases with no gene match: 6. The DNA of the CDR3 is TGTGCCAGCAGTGAAGCGTCTGCGGGACAGGGCTCTGGAAACACCATATATTTT. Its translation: CASSEASAGQGSGNTIYF.

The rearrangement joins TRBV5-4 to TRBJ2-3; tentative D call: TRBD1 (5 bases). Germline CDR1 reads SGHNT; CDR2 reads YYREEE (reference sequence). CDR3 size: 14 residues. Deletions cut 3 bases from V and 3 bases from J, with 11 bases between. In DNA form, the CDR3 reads TGTGCCAGCAGCTCCGAACAGGTAACAGATACGCAGTATTTT. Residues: CASSSEQVTDTQYF.

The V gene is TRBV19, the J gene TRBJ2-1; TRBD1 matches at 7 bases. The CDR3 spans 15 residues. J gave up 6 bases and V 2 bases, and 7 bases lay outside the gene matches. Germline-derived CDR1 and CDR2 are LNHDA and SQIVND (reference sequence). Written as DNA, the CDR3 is TGTGCCAGTAGTATAAATAGGGACAGAATCAATGAGCAGTTCTTC. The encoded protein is CASSINRDRINEQFF.

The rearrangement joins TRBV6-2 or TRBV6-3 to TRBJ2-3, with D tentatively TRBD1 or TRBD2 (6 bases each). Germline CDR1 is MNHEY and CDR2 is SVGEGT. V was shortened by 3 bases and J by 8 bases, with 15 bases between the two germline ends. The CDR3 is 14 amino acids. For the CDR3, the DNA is TGTGCCAGCAGTTATTGGGGGGCTATTGGTACGCAGTATTTT. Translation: CASSYWGAIGTQYF.

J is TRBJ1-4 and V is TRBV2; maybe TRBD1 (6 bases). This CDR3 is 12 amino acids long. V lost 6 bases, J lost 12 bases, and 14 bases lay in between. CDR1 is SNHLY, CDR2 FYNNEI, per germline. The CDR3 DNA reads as TGTGCCAGCAGATTAAACAGGGATGAACTGTTTTTT. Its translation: CASRLNRDELFF.

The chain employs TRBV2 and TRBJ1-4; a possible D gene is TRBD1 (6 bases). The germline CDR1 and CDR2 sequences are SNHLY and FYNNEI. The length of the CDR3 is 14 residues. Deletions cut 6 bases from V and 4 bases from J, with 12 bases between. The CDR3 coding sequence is TGTGCCAGCAGGAGAGACAGGAATAATGAAAAACTGTTTTTT. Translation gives CASRRDRNNEKLFF.

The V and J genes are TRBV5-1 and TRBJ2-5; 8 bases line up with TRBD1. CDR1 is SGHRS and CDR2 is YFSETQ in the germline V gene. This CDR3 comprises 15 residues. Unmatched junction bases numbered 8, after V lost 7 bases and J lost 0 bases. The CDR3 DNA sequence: TGCGCCAGCTTCCCGGGACAGGTGTACCAAGAGACCCAGTACTTC. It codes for CASFPGQVYQETQYF.

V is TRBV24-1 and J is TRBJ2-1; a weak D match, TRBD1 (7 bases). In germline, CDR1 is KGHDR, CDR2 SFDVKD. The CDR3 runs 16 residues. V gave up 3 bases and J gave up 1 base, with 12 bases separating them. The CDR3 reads CATSDKQGRSYNEQFF. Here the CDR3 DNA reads TGTGCCACCAGTGATAAACAGGGGAGGTCCTACAATGAGCAGTTCTTC.

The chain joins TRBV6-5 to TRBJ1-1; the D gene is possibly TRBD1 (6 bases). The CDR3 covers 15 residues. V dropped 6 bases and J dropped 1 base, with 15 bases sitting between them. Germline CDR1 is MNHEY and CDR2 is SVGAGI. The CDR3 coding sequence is TGTGCCAGCAGACCCGGGGGGGCGAGGAACACTGAAGCTTTCTTT. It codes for CASRPGGARNTEAFF.

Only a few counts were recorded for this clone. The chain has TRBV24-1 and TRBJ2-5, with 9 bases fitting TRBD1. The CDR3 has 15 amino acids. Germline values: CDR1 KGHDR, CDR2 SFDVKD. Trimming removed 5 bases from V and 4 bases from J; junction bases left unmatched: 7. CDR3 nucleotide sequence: TGTGCCACCAGTGGTACAGGGGGCTTGGGAGAGACCCAGTACTTC. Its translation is CATSGTGGLGETQYF.